A single sample is the source of the 10 T cell receptor beta chains below, sequenced in a study of blood T cell repertoires in COVID-19. Clones were sequenced by immunoSEQ multiplex PCR, and TCRdb holds only the in-frame ones, with some missing. The profile shows about 240,000 clones, around four fifths of them singletons. Specimen: peripheral blood. These receptors all come from an older woman with acute or convalescent COVID-19.

The rearrangement links TRBV6-5 to TRBJ1-5; D is ambiguous. Germline V lookup: CDR1 MNHEY, CDR2 SVGAGI. V was clipped by 2 bases and J by 3 bases, with 8 bases between them. The CDR3 length is 14 residues. For the CDR3, the DNA is TGTGCCAGCAGTTACGCAGGTCCCAATCAGCCCCAGCATTTT. It encodes CASSYAGPNQPQHF.

The V and J genes are TRBV6-1 and TRBJ2-7; possible D gene TRBD1, 5 bases. The CDR3 runs 15 residues. V was shortened by 1 base and J by 9 bases, with 19 bases between the two germline ends. The V gene's germline CDR1 is MNHNS and CDR2 SASEGT. Here the CDR3 DNA reads TGTGCCAGCAGTGAAGTAACAGGAACTGAATCAAGGCAGTACTTC. As protein: CASSEVTGTESRQYF.

The V gene is TRBV3-1 (or the pseudogene TRBV3-2), the J gene TRBJ1-3, with D unresolved. The CDR3 covers 16 residues. The germline CDR1 and CDR2 sequences are LGHDT and YNNKEL (reference sequence). Trimming removed 0 bases at V and 0 bases at J, with 9 bases between. The CDR3 coding sequence is TGTGCCAGCAGCCAAGATTCCAGGCGCTCTGGAAACACCATATATTTT. This translates into CASSQDSRRSGNTIYF.

Only one count was recorded for this clone. The chain joins TRBV4-2 to TRBJ2-5; TRBD2 agrees at 12 bases. V lost 0 bases and J lost 4; bases outside the gene matches: 9. CDR1 is LGHNA and CDR2 is YNFKEQ in the germline V gene. The length of the CDR3 is 18 residues. The CDR3 DNA reads as TGTGCCAGCAGCCAAGACCTACTAGCGGGGGGTAGGGGAGAGACCCAGTACTTC. This translates into CASSQDLLAGGRGETQYF.

The chain combines TRBV9 with TRBJ1-4; D is unresolved. The CDR3 has 15 residues. Germline CDR1 and CDR2: SGDLS and YYNGEE. Trimming cost V 0 bases and J 8 bases, with 14 bases left between them. This chain's CDR3 is CASSVGTVVGEKLFF. Written as DNA, the CDR3 is TGTGCCAGCAGCGTAGGAACAGTCGTGGGCGAAAAACTGTTTTTT.

The rearrangement joins TRBV4-2 to TRBJ2-1; maybe TRBD2 (6 bases). This CDR3 contains 15 residues. V lost 4 bases and J lost 9, with 19 bases in between. The germline CDR1 and CDR2 sequences are LGHNA and YNFKEQ. The CDR3 here is CASSRSGLQGGEQFF. CDR3 DNA: TGTGCCAGCAGCCGCTCGGGACTGCAGGGCGGTGAGCAGTTCTTC.

This sequence joins TRBV18 and TRBJ1-1; no firm D call. Looked up from germline, CDR1 is KGHSH and CDR2 is LQKENI. Deletions cut 2 bases from V and 1 base from J, with 8 bases between. The CDR3 contains 14 residues. The CDR3 region is CASSPETPNTEAFF. The DNA of the CDR3 is TGTGCCAGCTCACCAGAGACACCGAACACTGAAGCTTTCTTT. The complete variable domain, with remaining parts taken from reference TRBV18 and TRBJ1-1, reads NAGVMQNPRHLVRRRGQEARLRCSPMKGHSHVYWYRQLPEEGLKFMVYLQKENIIDESGMPKERFSAEFPKEGPSILRIQQVVRGDSAAYFCASSPETPNTEAFFGQGTRLTVV.

CDR3 in amino acids: CASSFQTGAAFF. Written as DNA, the CDR3 is TGTGCCAGCAGCTTTCAGACAGGGGCCGCTTTCTTT. The V call is TRBV7-2, the J call TRBJ1-1; 8 bases line up with TRBD1. Germline V lookup: CDR1 SGHTA, CDR2 FQGNSA. Losses at the gene ends were 3 bases for V and 11 bases for J; bases not matched to a gene: 5. This CDR3 spans 12 amino acids.

The CDR3 sequence: CASSGTGVSNQPQHF. The DNA of the CDR3 is TGTGCCAGTAGTGGAACAGGGGTTAGCAATCAGCCCCAGCATTTT. The chain uses TRBV19 and TRBJ1-5, with 7 bases aligning to TRBD1. The CDR3 spans 15 residues. V lost 5 bases, J lost 0 bases, and 4 bases stayed unmatched. Germline V gives CDR1 LNHDA, CDR2 SQIVND (reference sequence).

The rearrangement links TRBV28 to TRBJ1-1, with D possibly matching TRBD1 (5 bases). The CDR3 spans 13 residues. CDR1 and CDR2 (germline): MDHEN, SYDVKM. The V end was cut by 5 bases, the J end by 4 bases, with 11 bases between. CDR3: CASSPTDGTEAFF. The CDR3 DNA is TGTGCCAGCAGTCCGACAGATGGCACTGAAGCTTTCTTT.